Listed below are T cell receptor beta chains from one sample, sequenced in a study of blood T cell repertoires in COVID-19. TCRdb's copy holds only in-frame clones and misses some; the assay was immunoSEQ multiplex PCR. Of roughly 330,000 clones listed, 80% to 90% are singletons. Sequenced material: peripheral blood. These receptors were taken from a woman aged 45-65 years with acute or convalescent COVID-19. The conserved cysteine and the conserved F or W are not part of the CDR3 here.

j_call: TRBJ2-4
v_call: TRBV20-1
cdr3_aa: SASSLAKNIQY

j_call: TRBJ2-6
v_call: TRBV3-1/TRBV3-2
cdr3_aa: ASSPTGEAGANVLT

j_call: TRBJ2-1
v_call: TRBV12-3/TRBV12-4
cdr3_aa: ASSFPGNEQF

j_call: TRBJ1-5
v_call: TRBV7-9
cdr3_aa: ASSGTDSNQPQH

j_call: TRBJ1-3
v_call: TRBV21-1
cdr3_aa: ASRVRGEIGNTIY

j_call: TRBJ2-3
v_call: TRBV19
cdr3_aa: ASSSGTGNSDTQY

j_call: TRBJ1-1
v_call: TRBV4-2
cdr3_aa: ASSQPRGGQNTEAF

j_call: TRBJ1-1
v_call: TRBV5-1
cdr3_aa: ASSFTGGQDTEAF

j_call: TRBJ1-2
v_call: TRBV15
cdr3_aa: ATSAGGVGGYT

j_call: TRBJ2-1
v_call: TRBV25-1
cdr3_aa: ASSFRGLRDEQF

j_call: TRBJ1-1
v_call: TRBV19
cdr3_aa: ASSRHSTGAMDTEAF

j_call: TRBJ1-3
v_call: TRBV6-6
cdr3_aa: ASSYSVTSNTIY

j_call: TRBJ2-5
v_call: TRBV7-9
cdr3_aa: ASSPWGQGEETQY

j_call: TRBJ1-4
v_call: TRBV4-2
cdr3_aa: ASSQPQDNEKLF

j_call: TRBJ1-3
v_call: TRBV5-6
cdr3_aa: ASSYDEHHRAGNTIY

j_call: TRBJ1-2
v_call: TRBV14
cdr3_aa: ASSQDQRALSGYT

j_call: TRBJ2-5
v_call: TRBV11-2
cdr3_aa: ASSSGGQARETQY

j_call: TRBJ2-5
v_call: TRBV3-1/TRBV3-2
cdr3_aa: ASSQEGWGTRTY

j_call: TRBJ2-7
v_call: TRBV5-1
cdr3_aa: ASSLTGSPYEQY

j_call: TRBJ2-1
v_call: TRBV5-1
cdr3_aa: ASSFGTSGYNGQF

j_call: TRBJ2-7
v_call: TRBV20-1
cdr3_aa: SAGGTPS

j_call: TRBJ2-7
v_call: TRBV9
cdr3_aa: ASSVSSVSYEQY

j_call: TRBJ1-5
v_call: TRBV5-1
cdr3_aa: ASSLGGQPSNQPQH

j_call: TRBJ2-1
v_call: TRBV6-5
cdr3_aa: ASGAGWNEQF